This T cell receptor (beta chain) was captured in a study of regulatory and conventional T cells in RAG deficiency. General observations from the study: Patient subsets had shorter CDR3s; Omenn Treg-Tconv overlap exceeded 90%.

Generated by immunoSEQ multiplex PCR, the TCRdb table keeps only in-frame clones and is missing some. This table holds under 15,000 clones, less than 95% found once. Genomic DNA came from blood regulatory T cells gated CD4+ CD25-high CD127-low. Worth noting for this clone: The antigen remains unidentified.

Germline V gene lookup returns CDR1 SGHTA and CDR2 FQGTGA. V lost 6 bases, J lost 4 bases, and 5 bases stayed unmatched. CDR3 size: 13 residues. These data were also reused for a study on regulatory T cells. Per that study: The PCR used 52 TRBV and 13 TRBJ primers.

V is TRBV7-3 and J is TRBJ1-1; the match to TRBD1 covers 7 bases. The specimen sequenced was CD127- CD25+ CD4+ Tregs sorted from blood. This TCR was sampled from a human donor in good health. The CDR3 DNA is TGTGCCAGCAGTTTTACAGGGGCCACTGAAGCTTTCTTT. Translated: CASSFTGATEAFF.